This T cell receptor (beta chain) derives from a study of Graves' ophthalmopathy and Graves' hyperthyroidism. Study observations and caveats: Most expanded clonotypes from thyroid (those above 0.001 frequency) were also found in blood.

RNA transcripts were the template, and TCR beta CDR3 regions were amplified from them. HTBI primers primed a first-round RT-PCR, and a second-round multiplex PCR followed. TCRdb analysed the multiplex PCR reads with MiXCR anew, one entry per CDR3 protein. The table includes 600,000 to 650,000 distinct CDR3 sequences, approximately 21% detected once. The table lists this clonotype with a few counts. Its antigen is still unknown. The receptor's source is a woman under 30 with stable Graves' hyperthyroidism. Some clones in this sample may be carry-over from other donors' samples. Sequenced: peripheral blood.

CDR3 nucleotides: TGTGCCAGCAGCTTGGCGGGACTAGGGGCTTTCTTT. Protein: CASSLAGLGAFF. This chain uses TRBV5-6 with TRBJ1-1; D might be TRBD1 (5 bases). This CDR3 comprises 12 residues. Germline CDR1 is SGHDT and CDR2 is YYEEEE. V was shortened by 0 bases and J by 11 bases, with 11 bases between the two germline ends.